This T cell receptor (beta chain) is from a study of blood T cell repertoires in COVID-19. The wider study: Donors in the United States, Italy and Spain gave samples during acute or convalescent COVID-19.

Repertoires were generated with immunoSEQ multiplex PCR, while TCRdb's copy carries only in-frame clones and drops some. The sample carries 330,000 or so clones, over 70% recorded once. Across 20 to 25 US areas, participants ranged in age from roughly 18 to 95 years. Recovered Cohort 3 donors showed two negative PCRs, clearance, or symptom resolution. The TCR comes from a man aged 25-45 years who had recovered from COVID-19. Sequencing was carried out using PBMCs or T cells enriched from blood (not recorded which).

This CDR3 is CASSRLGGQNTEAFF. The CDR3 nucleotides are TGTGCCAGCTCACGCCTCGGGGGGCAGAACACTGAAGCTTTCTTT. This sequence joins TRBV18 and TRBJ1-1, with D perhaps TRBD1 (6 bases). V was cut by 4 bases and J by 1 base, with 13 bases left in between. Germline lookup yields CDR1 KGHSH and CDR2 LQKENI. The CDR3 is 15 residues long.